This T cell receptor beta chain was sequenced in a study of T cell responses to AZD1222 COVID-19 vaccine. Of note for this clone: What it recognizes is unknown.

Libraries were prepared by immunoSEQ multiplex PCR; TCRdb keeps only in-frame clonotypes and omits some of them. Of hundreds of thousands of clones listed, 94% are singletons. The study, taken as a whole, reports: Repertoires were sampled only after the peak T cell response. Spike as a whole was targeted by vaccine-associated CD4 TCRs, dominant at 160-218 and 743-854.

V was trimmed by 0 bases and J by 8 bases, leaving 13 bases between them. This CDR3 region has 14 residues. Looked up from germline, CDR1 is LGHNA and CDR2 is YNFKEQ. The chain uses TRBV4-2 and TRBJ1-2; D is possibly TRBD1 (5 bases). The source material was peripheral blood, sampled 28 days after the second AZD1222 dose. The origin of this receptor is an adult who received the AZD1222 COVID-19 vaccine. The CDR3 reads CASSQDWGSRGYTF. CDR3 in DNA: TGTGCCAGCAGCCAAGATTGGGGGAGCCGGGGCTACACCTTC.